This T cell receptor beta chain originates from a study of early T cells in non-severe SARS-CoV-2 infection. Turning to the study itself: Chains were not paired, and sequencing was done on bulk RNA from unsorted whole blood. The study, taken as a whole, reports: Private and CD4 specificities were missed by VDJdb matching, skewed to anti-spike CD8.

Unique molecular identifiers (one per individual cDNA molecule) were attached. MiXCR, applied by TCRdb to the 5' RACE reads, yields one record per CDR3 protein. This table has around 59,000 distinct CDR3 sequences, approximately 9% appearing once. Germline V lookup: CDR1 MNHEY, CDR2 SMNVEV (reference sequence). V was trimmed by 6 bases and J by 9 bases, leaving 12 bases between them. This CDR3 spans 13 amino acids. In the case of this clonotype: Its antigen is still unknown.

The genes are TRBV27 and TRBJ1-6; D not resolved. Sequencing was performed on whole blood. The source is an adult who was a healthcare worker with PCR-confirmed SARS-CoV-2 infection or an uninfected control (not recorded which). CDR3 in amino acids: CASRESEGSPLHF. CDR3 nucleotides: TGTGCCAGCAGGGAGAGTGAAGGTTCACCCCTCCACTTT.